The 8 T cell receptor beta chains below all came from one sample that was sequenced in a study of PD-1 blockade in classical Hodgkin lymphoma. TCRdb's copy holds only in-frame clones and misses some; the assay was immunoSEQ multiplex PCR. The repertoire holds around 40,000 clones, with over 60% as singletons. All patients relapsed after autologous stem cell transplantation, and brentuximab vedotin exposure varied. The material sequenced was peripheral blood mononuclear cells (PBMCs), taken at baseline. The receptor source for this set is a human donor with classical Hodgkin lymphoma.

V usage is TRBV7-9 and J usage is TRBJ2-1; D is tentatively TRBD1 or TRBD2 (5 bases each). Trimming left V 5 bases short and J 6 bases short, with 17 bases between. Per germline, CDR1 SEHNR and CDR2 FQNEAQ (reference sequence). The CDR3 runs to 15 residues. The CDR3 sequence: CASSQGPALINEQFF. DNA of the CDR3: TGTGCCAGCAGCCAGGGACCCGCTCTAATCAATGAGCAGTTCTTC.

This sequence joins TRBV13 and TRBJ2-7; D is unresolved. From germline, CDR1 is PRHDT and CDR2 FYEKMQ (reference sequence). V was shortened by 5 bases and J by 2 bases, with 16 bases between the two germline ends. The CDR3 covers 15 residues. The CDR3 region is CASSPSSRSAYEQYF. The CDR3, as DNA: TGTGCCAGCAGCCCCAGTTCTCGGAGCGCCTACGAGCAGTACTTC.

J is TRBJ2-4 and V is TRBV5-4, with 8 nucleotides matching TRBD1. This CDR3 has 15 residues. The V and J ends lost 6 bases and 7 bases, in that order; junction bases with no gene match: 12. The germline gives CDR1 SGHNT, CDR2 YYREEE (reference sequence). CDR3 bases: TGTGCCAGCACCCCCTCGGACAGGGCGACCAACATTCAGTACTTC. Protein: CASTPSDRATNIQYF.

The chain joins TRBV30 to TRBJ2-3; TRBD2 matches at 10 bases. The trim removed 5 bases at V and 6 bases at J, leaving 11 bases unmatched. The CDR3 sequence is 15 residues long. Germline CDR1 GTSNPN, CDR2 SVGIG (reference sequence). Here the CDR3 DNA reads TGTGCCTGGGATAGGAGCGGGAGGGGCAAGGATACGCAGTATTTT. Its protein is CAWDRSGRGKDTQYF.

The V and J genes are TRBV28 and TRBJ2-2; TRBD2 matches at 10 bases. V trimming: 8 bases; J trimming: 4 bases; junction bases outside the gene matches: 7. From germline, CDR1 is MDHEN and CDR2 SYDVKM. The CDR3 length is 15 residues. The CDR3 nucleotides are TGTGCCAGCCATAGCGGGAGGACCATCACCGGGGAGCTGTTTTTT. This encodes CASHSGRTITGELFF.

V is TRBV2 and J is TRBJ2-1; 7 bases are a match to TRBD2. With V trimmed by 3 bases and J by 5 bases, 10 bases remained unmatched. Germline V CDR1 and CDR2: SNHLY, FYNNEI. This CDR3 is built from 16 residues. The CDR3 reads CASSDSWEGHHNEQFF. CDR3 sequence (DNA): TGTGCCAGCAGTGATTCCTGGGAGGGCCACCACAATGAGCAGTTCTTC.

V gene TRBV28 combines with J gene TRBJ2-6; unclear D gene. CDR3 size: 15 residues. Germline V gene lookup returns CDR1 MDHEN and CDR2 SYDVKM. Trimming pared 7 bases from V and 1 base from J, leaving 11 bases between. This CDR3 is CASKFMGSGANVLTF. The CDR3, as DNA: TGTGCCAGCAAGTTTATGGGGTCTGGGGCCAACGTCCTGACTTTC.

V is TRBV5-1 and J is TRBJ2-2; TRBD1 matches at 8 bases. The germline V gene has CDR1 SGHRS and CDR2 YFSETQ. J gave up 5 bases and V 4 bases, and 10 bases lay outside the gene matches. The length of the CDR3 is 16 residues. CDR3: CASSTFQGARTGELFF. CDR3 sequence (DNA): TGCGCCAGCAGCACTTTCCAGGGGGCCAGGACCGGGGAGCTGTTTTTT.